This T cell receptor (beta chain) was profiled in a study of shared clonotypes between healthy human individuals. This clone was observed at least ten times. Other DNA variants within this sample encode the same CDR3. The V end lost 4 bases, the J end lost 1 base, and 8 bases lay between the germline ends. Germline lookup yields CDR1 SGHRS and CDR2 YFSETQ. The CDR3 sequence is 13 residues long. Generated by immunoSEQ multiplex PCR, the TCRdb table keeps only in-frame clones and is missing some. The data show 450,000 or so clones, approximately 80% seen once. The chain combines TRBV5-1 with TRBJ2-5, with D perhaps matching TRBD1 or TRBD2 (5 bases each). Sequencing input: PBMCs. The clonotype originates from a woman in her forties in good health. Some clones in this sample may be carry-over from other donors' samples. In DNA form, the CDR3 reads TGCGCCAGCAGCCCGGGACCCCAAGAGACCCAGTACTTC. Translation: CASSPGPQETQYF.